At least ten counts were recorded for the clone carrying this T cell receptor beta chain. These data come from a study of T cells in Graves' hyperthyroidism and ophthalmopathy. The germline gives CDR1 MDHEN, CDR2 SYDVKM. The CDR3 has 16 amino acids. V gave up 5 bases and J gave up 3 bases; unmatched junction bases: 7. Amplified TCR beta CDR3 regions derived from RNA transcripts. First-round RT-PCR targeting the TCR CDR3 was performed with the HTBI primer set. TCRdb itself ran the multiplex PCR reads through MiXCR, one entry per CDR3 protein. The table includes more than 500,000 distinct CDR3 sequences, roughly 16% detected once. Exclusion of patients followed from uncontrolled infection, other autoimmune disease, pregnancy or lactation.

This rearrangement joins TRBV28 to TRBJ1-1; TRBD1 agrees at 12 bases. The sequence was collected from a woman aged 25-40 years with Graves' ophthalmopathy. The specimen was blood. The CDR3 DNA follows: TGTGCCAGCAGTCAATGGGACAGGGGGCGCGACACTGAAGCTTTCTTT. Its translation is CASSQWDRGRDTEAFF.